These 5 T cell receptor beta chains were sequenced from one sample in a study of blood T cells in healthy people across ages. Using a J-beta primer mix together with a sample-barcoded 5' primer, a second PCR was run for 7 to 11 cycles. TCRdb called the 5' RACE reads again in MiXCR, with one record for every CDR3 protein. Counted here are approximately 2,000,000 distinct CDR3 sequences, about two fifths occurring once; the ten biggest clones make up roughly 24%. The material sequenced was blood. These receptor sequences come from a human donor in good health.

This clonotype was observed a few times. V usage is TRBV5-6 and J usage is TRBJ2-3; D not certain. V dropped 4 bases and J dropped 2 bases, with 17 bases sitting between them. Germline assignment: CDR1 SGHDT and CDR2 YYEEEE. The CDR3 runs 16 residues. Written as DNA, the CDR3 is TGTGCCAGCAGCCCTCTTAGTGGGCTTATCACAGATACGCAGTATTTT. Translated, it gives CASSPLSGLITDTQYF.

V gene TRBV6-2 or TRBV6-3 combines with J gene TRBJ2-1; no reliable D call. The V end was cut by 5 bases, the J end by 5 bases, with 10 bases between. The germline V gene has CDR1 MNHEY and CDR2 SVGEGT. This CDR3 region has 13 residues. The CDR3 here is CASSNRAHNEQFF. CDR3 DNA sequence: TGTGCCAGCAGTAACCGGGCCCACAATGAGCAGTTCTTC.

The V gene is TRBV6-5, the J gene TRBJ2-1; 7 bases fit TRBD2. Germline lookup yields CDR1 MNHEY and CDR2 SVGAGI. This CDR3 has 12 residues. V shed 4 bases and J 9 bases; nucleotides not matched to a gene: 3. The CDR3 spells CASSWGGVEQFF. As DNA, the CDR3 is TGTGCCAGCAGTTGGGGGGGTGTTGAGCAGTTCTTC.

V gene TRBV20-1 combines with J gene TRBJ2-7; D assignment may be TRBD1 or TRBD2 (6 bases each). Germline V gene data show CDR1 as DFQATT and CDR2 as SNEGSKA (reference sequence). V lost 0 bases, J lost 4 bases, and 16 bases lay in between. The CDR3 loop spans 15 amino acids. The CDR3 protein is CSARDPRGAQYEQYF. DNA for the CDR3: TGCAGTGCTAGAGATCCAAGGGGGGCCCAATACGAGCAGTACTTC.

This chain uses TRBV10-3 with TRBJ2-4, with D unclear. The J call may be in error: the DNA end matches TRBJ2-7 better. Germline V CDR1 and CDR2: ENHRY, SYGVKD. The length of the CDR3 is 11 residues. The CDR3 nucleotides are TGTGCCACCGTAGGACCCTACGAGCAGTACTTC. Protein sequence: CATVGPYEQYF.